Listed below are T cell receptor beta chains from one sample, sequenced in a study of T cells after somatic rescue of genetic block. The method was immunoSEQ multiplex PCR; TCRdb's version includes in-frame clones alone and lacks a portion of them. Of around 57,000 clones listed, roughly 96% were seen once; the top ten hold about 0.075%. The source material was peripheral blood mononuclear cells (PBMCs). All receptors derive from a child in the first two years of life. Each CDR3 is given with its conserved first and last residue. A D gene is named only where the DNA matches it firmly. Size is stated for part of the rows, as once, few or many counts, or as a class when the clone is expanded.

V: TRBV4-3
length: 14
D: .
J: TRBJ2-3
size: .
DNA: TGCGCCAGCAGCCAAGAGACTAGTACAAATACGCAGTATTTT
CDR3: CASSQETSTNTQYF

V: TRBV7-2
length: 15
D: .
J: TRBJ2-3
size: .
DNA: TGTGCCAGCAGGTCCGACCCGTTTAGCACAGATACGCAGTATTTT
CDR3: CASRSDPFSTDTQYF

V: TRBV2
length: 16
D: .
J: TRBJ2-6
size: .
DNA: TGTGCCAGCAGTGAAGACTGGGCGAGAGGGGCCAACGTCCTGACTTTC
CDR3: CASSEDWARGANVLTF

V: TRBV11-2
length: 14
D: TRBD2
J: TRBJ2-7
size: .
DNA: TGTGCCAGCAGCTTAGGGGCGGGAGGGTACGAGCAGTACTTC
CDR3: CASSLGAGGYEQYF

V: TRBV27
length: 13
D: .
J: TRBJ1-5
size: .
DNA: TGTGCCAGCAGTTTGGGGGGGCATCAGCCCCAGCATTTT
CDR3: CASSLGGHQPQHF

V: TRBV5-6
length: 15
D: TRBD2
J: TRBJ2-3
size: .
DNA: TGTGCCAGCAGCTCACTAGCGGGAGGGCCAGATACGCAGTATTTT
CDR3: CASSSLAGGPDTQYF

V: TRBV6-1
length: 13
D: .
J: TRBJ2-5
size: once
DNA: TGTGCCAGCAGCGAGGGCGGTAGAGAGACCCCGTACTTC
CDR3: CASSEGGRETPYF

V: TRBV10-1
length: 17
D: TRBD2
J: TRBJ2-1
size: .
DNA: TGCGCCAGCAGTGATTCCCTTAGCGGGAGGGTTGGGAATGAGCAGTTCTTC
CDR3: CASSDSLSGRVGNEQFF

V: TRBV2
length: 17
D: TRBD1
J: TRBJ2-6
size: .
DNA: TGTGCCAGCAGCGGGACAGGGGGACGATCTGGGGCCAACGTCCTGACTTTC
CDR3: CASSGTGGRSGANVLTF

V: TRBV4-1
length: 15
D: .
J: TRBJ2-1
size: .
DNA: TGCGCCAGCAGCCAAGCGAGATCCCGCGACAATGAGCAGTTCTTC
CDR3: CASSQARSRDNEQFF

V: TRBV19
length: 11
D: .
J: TRBJ1-1
size: .
DNA: TGTGCCAGTAGAAAAAACACTGAAGCTTTCTTT
CDR3: CASRKNTEAFF

V: TRBV6-5
length: 14
D: .
J: TRBJ2-7
size: once
DNA: TGTGCCAGCAGTTACAGGGACACCACCTACGAGCAGTACTTC
CDR3: CASSYRDTTYEQYF

V: TRBV2
length: 12
D: .
J: TRBJ2-7
size: .
DNA: TGTGCCAGCGGGACGCAGATAAACGAGCAGTACTTC
CDR3: CASGTQINEQYF

V: TRBV6-6
length: 14
D: TRBD1
J: TRBJ1-5
size: .
DNA: TGTGCCAGCAGTTCGGACAGGGGCAATCAGCCCCAGCATTTT
CDR3: CASSSDRGNQPQHF

V: TRBV9
length: 14
D: TRBD1
J: TRBJ1-3
size: .
DNA: TGTGCCAGCAGCGGGACAGGGGGCGGAAACACCATATATTTT
CDR3: CASSGTGGGNTIYF

V: TRBV6-5
length: 14
D: .
J: TRBJ1-3
size: .
DNA: TGTGCCAGCAGCTCCAGGGTCTCTGGAAACACCATATATTTT
CDR3: CASSSRVSGNTIYF

V: TRBV30
length: 13
D: .
J: TRBJ2-7
size: .
DNA: TGTGCCTGGAGTGTGGACTTCTCCTACGAGCAGTACTTC
CDR3: CAWSVDFSYEQYF

V: TRBV2
length: 14
D: TRBD1
J: TRBJ2-7
size: .
DNA: TGTGCCAGCAGTATAGGGACAGGGATCGAGGAGCAGTACTTC
CDR3: CASSIGTGIEEQYF

V: TRBV10-3
length: 13
D: .
J: TRBJ1-5
size: .
DNA: TGTGCCATCAGTGGAGGGGGCAATCAGCCCCAGCATTTT
CDR3: CAISGGGNQPQHF

V: TRBV18
length: 13
D: TRBD1
J: TRBJ1-1
size: few
DNA: TGTGCCAGCTCATCGACAGGGGGCACTGAAGCTTTCTTT
CDR3: CASSSTGGTEAFF

V: TRBV18
length: 12
D: .
J: TRBJ2-3
size: .
DNA: TGTGCCAGCTCACCGGGCACAGATACGCAGTATTTT
CDR3: CASSPGTDTQYF

V: TRBV7-8
length: 15
D: TRBD2
J: TRBJ2-7
size: .
DNA: TGTGCCAGCAGCCCGAGACTAGCGGGAGTTAATGAGCAGTACTTC
CDR3: CASSPRLAGVNEQYF

V: TRBV5-1
length: 15
D: TRBD2
J: TRBJ2-5
size: .
DNA: TGCGCCAGCAGCTCTAGCGGGAGGTCCCAAGAGACCCAGTACTTC
CDR3: CASSSSGRSQETQYF

V: TRBV9
length: 15
D: TRBD1
J: TRBJ2-3
size: .
DNA: TGTGCCAGCAGCGTAGGGACAGGGGGCACAGATACGCAGTATTTT
CDR3: CASSVGTGGTDTQYF

V: TRBV6-5
length: 13
D: .
J: TRBJ1-3
size: .
DNA: TGTGCCAGCAGCCTTCACTCTGGAAACACCATATATTTT
CDR3: CASSLHSGNTIYF

V: TRBV11-3
length: 12
D: TRBD1
J: TRBJ2-7
size: once
DNA: TGTGCCAGCAGCGTTGACAGGGGCGAGCAGTACTTC
CDR3: CASSVDRGEQYF

V: TRBV7-9
length: 15
D: .
J: TRBJ2-3
size: .
DNA: TGTGCCAGCAGCGGCCAACTAGTGGGACCAGATACGCAGTATTTT
CDR3: CASSGQLVGPDTQYF

V: TRBV27
length: 17
D: TRBD2
J: TRBJ2-3
size: .
DNA: TGTGCCAGCAGTTTAGGGGCGGGAGGGCCTGTTGGGGATACGCAGTATTTT
CDR3: CASSLGAGGPVGDTQYF

V: TRBV19
length: 15
D: TRBD2
J: TRBJ2-3
size: .
DNA: TGTGCCAGTAGTTGGACTAGCGGGAGAACAGATACGCAGTATTTT
CDR3: CASSWTSGRTDTQYF

V: TRBV9
length: 13
D: .
J: TRBJ1-2
size: once
DNA: TGTGCCAGCGGCGTTGGCCTCAAGGGGGGCTACACCTTC
CDR3: CASGVGLKGGYTF

V: TRBV21-1
length: 18
D: .
J: TRBJ1-5
size: .
DNA: TGTGCCAGCAGCAAGGGGACAGGGGGCGCCGTCAACGGTCAGCCCCAGCATTTT
CDR3: CASSKGTGGAVNGQPQHF

V: TRBV5-1
length: 14
D: .
J: TRBJ1-1
size: .
DNA: TGCGCCAGCAGCTTGCCAGGGGTGAACACTGAAGCTTTCTTT
CDR3: CASSLPGVNTEAFF

V: TRBV27
length: 13
D: .
J: TRBJ1-3
size: .
DNA: TGTGCCAGCAGCTCCCGGTCTGGAAACACCATATATTTT
CDR3: CASSSRSGNTIYF

V: TRBV7-3
length: 13
D: TRBD1
J: TRBJ2-5
size: once
DNA: TGTGCCAGCAGCTCTGGACAGGGAGAGACCCAGTACTTC
CDR3: CASSSGQGETQYF

V: TRBV7-9
length: 15
D: TRBD2
J: TRBJ2-7
size: .
DNA: TGTGCCAGCAGCGGACAGAGGGCGGGAGGGCGAGAGCAGTACTTC
CDR3: CASSGQRAGGREQYF

V: TRBV10-2
length: 12
D: .
J: TRBJ1-1
size: .
DNA: TGCGCCAGCAGAGAGGGGAACACTGAAGCTTTCTTT
CDR3: CASREGNTEAFF

V: TRBV10-2
length: 15
D: .
J: TRBJ1-4
size: .
DNA: TGCGCCAGCAGTGATAAGACAGCAACTAATGAAAAACTGTTTTTT
CDR3: CASSDKTATNEKLFF

V: TRBV4-1
length: 16
D: TRBD2
J: TRBJ2-3
size: .
DNA: TGCGCCAGCAGCCAGCTAGCGGGGCTACTCACAGATACGCAGTATTTT
CDR3: CASSQLAGLLTDTQYF

V: TRBV5-1
length: 13
D: .
J: TRBJ2-7
size: .
DNA: TGCGCCAGCAGCCCCCACCCATCCTACGAGCAGTACTTC
CDR3: CASSPHPSYEQYF

V: TRBV27
length: 15
D: TRBD1
J: TRBJ1-5
size: .
DNA: TGTGCCAGCAGTTCCGGGACAGGGGGCAATCAGCCCCAGCATTTT
CDR3: CASSSGTGGNQPQHF

V: TRBV18
length: 12
D: .
J: TRBJ2-3
size: .
DNA: TGTGCCAGCTCACCAGCGGGAGATACGCAGTATTTT
CDR3: CASSPAGDTQYF

V: TRBV30
length: 13
D: TRBD1
J: TRBJ1-5
size: .
DNA: TGTGCCTGGAGCGGACAGGGCAATCAGCCCCAGCATTTT
CDR3: CAWSGQGNQPQHF

V: TRBV18
length: 13
D: .
J: TRBJ2-1
size: .
DNA: TGTGCCAGCTCACCACCAGGGAACAATGAGCAGTTCTTC
CDR3: CASSPPGNNEQFF

V: TRBV15
length: 15
D: TRBD1
J: TRBJ2-2
size: .
DNA: TGTGCCACCAGTTCCGACAGGGGATACGGCGGGGAGCTGTTTTTT
CDR3: CATSSDRGYGGELFF

V: TRBV10-3
length: 13
D: .
J: TRBJ2-3
size: .
DNA: TGTGCCATCAGTCGGGACTTCACAGATACGCAGTATTTT
CDR3: CAISRDFTDTQYF